The 5 T cell receptor beta chains presented below share a single source sample, sequenced in a study of Ad26.COV2.S vaccination and SARS-CoV-2 variants. Sample treatment: some 20 received Ad26.COV2.S at low or high dose, single or two shots; about 5 received placebo; per-sample allocation not given. Repertoires come from day 63 after the first vaccine or placebo injection. Repertoires were generated with immunoSEQ multiplex PCR, while TCRdb's copy carries only in-frame clones and drops some. The sample has around 250,000 clones; about 89% are singletons. Sample: peripheral blood, taken in a trial of Ad26.COV2.S vaccine versus placebo. These receptors all stem from a person aged 18-65 years who received the Ad26.COV2.S COVID-19 vaccine or a placebo.

The V and J genes are TRBV10-3 and TRBJ2-5; 8 bases are a match to TRBD1. The ends lost 3 bases at V and 4 bases at J; junction bases unmatched: 7. The CDR3 has 15 residues. Germline assignment: CDR1 ENHRY and CDR2 SYGVKD. The chain's CDR3 is CAISERTGNRETQYF. The CDR3 DNA sequence: TGTGCCATCAGTGAAAGGACAGGGAATCGAGAGACCCAGTACTTC.

The CDR3 DNA follows: TGCGCCAGCAGCCAAGAAGGGATGGGGGACAATGAGCAGTTCTTC. Its protein is CASSQEGMGDNEQFF. The chain is built from TRBV4-1 and TRBJ2-1, with D possibly being TRBD1 or TRBD2 (5 bases each). Per germline, CDR1 MGHRA and CDR2 YSYEKL. With 0 bases removed from V and 5 bases from J, the gap between germline ends came to 11 bases. The CDR3 loop spans 15 amino acids.

The chain links TRBV6-5 to TRBJ1-2; D gene uncertain. Trimming stripped 2 bases from V and 3 bases from J, with 13 bases between. The CDR3 covers 15 residues. Germline CDR1 MNHEY, CDR2 SVGAGI. The CDR3 sequence: CASSYPAGSYYGYTF. CDR3 in DNA: TGTGCCAGCAGTTACCCAGCAGGTTCCTACTATGGCTACACCTTC.

The chain combines TRBV10-3 with TRBJ1-3; no clear D. Trimming left V 3 bases short and J 0 bases short, with 3 bases between. The CDR3 sequence is 13 residues long. CDR1 and CDR2 from the germline V gene are ENHRY and SYGVKD. The chain's CDR3 is CAISEISGNTIYF. The CDR3 DNA reads as TGTGCCATCAGTGAAATCTCTGGAAACACCATATATTTT.

The table lists this clone with a few counts. The J gene is TRBJ1-6, the V gene TRBV27, with D perhaps matching TRBD1 (6 bases). Between the trimmed V and J ends, which lost 3 bases and 10 bases, there was a span of 19 bases. Per the germline V gene, CDR1 is MNHEY and CDR2 is SMNVEV (reference sequence). CDR3 length: 16 residues. In DNA, the CDR3 is TGTGCCAGCAGTTTGGGGGGCTTTTCCCGGGACTCACCCCTCCACTTT. As protein: CASSLGGFSRDSPLHF.